This T cell receptor (beta chain) was captured by sequencing in a study of cytomegalovirus exposure and HLA in healthy donors. This PCR relied on a set of 60 Vbeta primers and 13 Jbeta primers. Sequencing was performed with immunoSEQ multiplex PCR; in TCRdb, only in-frame clones are kept and a portion is missing. The data show 70,000 to 95,000 clones, 81% seen once. V gave up 6 bases and J gave up 0 bases, with 12 bases separating them. The CDR3 is 14 residues long. CDR1 and CDR2 from the germline V gene are MNHEY and SVGAGI. The genes are TRBV6-5 and TRBJ2-7; possibly TRBD1 for D (6 bases). The specimen sequenced was PBMCs. This clonotype originated in a woman in her 30s in good health and CMV-seronegative. The CDR3 coding sequence is TGTGCCAGCAGCCACACAGGGAGCTCCTACGAGCAGTACTTC. Residues: CASSHTGSSYEQYF.